This TCR beta chain was sequenced for a study of breast tumors, draining lymph nodes, adjacent tissues. The CDR3 length is 13 residues. CDR1 and CDR2 from the germline V gene are SGHTA and FQGTGA. Axillary draining lymph nodes of breast cancer patients supplied the node samples. TCRdb reprocessed the multiplex PCR reads via MiXCR and lists one record per CDR3 protein. This sample has roughly 86,000 distinct CDR3 sequences, with roughly 19% found just once. Details on this clonotype: The junction shows a germline mismatch at one end, possibly a read error.

Sequencing was performed on axillary lymph node tissue. V usage is TRBV7-3 and J usage is TRBJ2-5; no definite D call. The sequence came from a female donor with breast cancer. Some clones in this sample may be carry-over from other donors' samples. In nucleotides, the CDR3 is TGTGCCAGCAGCTTAGGGCTCCAAGAGACCCAGTGCTTC. It is translated as CASSLGLQETQCF.